This T cell receptor beta chain emerged from a study of blood T cell repertoires in COVID-19. Study-wide background: PBMCs, B-cell-depleted T cells, or T cells provided the cDNA or gDNA that made up the material.

J was trimmed by 5 bases and V by 9 bases; bases with no gene match: 10. Germline V CDR1 and CDR2: SGHNT, YYREEE (reference sequence). The CDR3 has 15 residues. Clinical history as reported by participants underpinned cohort assignment. Per the original data handling: Researchers report that nucleated cell counts were estimated from reference gene primer amplification. Sequencing used immunoSEQ multiplex PCR; TCRdb keeps in-frame clones, though not all of them. That table supplies the V and J calls and clone size; D and trimming were determined from the DNA. Of over 200,000 clones in the sample, approximately 80% were seen once.

Sequencing input: PBMCs or T cells enriched from blood (not recorded which). The sequence was obtained from a woman aged 45-60 years with acute COVID-19. This sequence joins TRBV5-4 and TRBJ2-5, with 13 bases aligning to TRBD2. CDR3 residues: CATRRTSGSWETQYF. CDR3 nucleotides: TGTGCCACCAGAAGGACTAGCGGGAGTTGGGAGACCCAGTACTTC. The full variable domain, its missing parts supplied by reference TRBV5-4 and TRBJ2-5, is ETGVTQSPTHLIKTRGQQVTLRCSSQSGHNTVSWYQQALGQGPQFIFQYYREEENGRGNFPPRFSGLQFPNYSSELNVNALELDDSALYLCATRRTSGSWETQYFGPGTRLLVL.